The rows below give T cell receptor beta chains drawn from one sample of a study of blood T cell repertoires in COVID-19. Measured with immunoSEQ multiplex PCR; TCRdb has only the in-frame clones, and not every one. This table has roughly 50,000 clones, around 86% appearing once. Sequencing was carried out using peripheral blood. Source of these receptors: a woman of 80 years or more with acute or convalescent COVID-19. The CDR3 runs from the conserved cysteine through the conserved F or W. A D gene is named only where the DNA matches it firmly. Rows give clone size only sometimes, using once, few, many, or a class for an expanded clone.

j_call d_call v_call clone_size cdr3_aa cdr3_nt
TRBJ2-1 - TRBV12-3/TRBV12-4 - CASSSLADNEQFF TGTGCCAGCAGCAGCCTAGCCGACAATGAGCAGTTCTTC
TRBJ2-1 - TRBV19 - CASDGGALRNEQFF TGTGCCAGTGACGGAGGGGCCCTTCGCAATGAGCAGTTCTTC
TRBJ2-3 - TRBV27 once CASSFVRLGTDTQYF TGTGCCAGCAGTTTTGTGAGGCTCGGGACAGATACGCAGTATTTT
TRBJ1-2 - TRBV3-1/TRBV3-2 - CASSQLSRRDYGYTF TGTGCCAGCAGCCAACTCTCTCGGAGGGACTATGGCTACACCTTC
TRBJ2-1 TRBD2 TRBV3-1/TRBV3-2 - CASSQDRTSGEQFF TGTGCCAGCAGCCAAGATCGGACTAGTGGGGAGCAGTTCTTC
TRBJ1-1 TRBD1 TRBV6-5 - CASSYRGLGPTEAFF TGTGCCAGCAGCTACAGGGGACTTGGTCCTACTGAAGCTTTCTTT
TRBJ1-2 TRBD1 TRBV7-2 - CASSLFFRSEGASNGYTF TGTGCCAGCAGCTTATTTTTCCGGTCCGAGGGGGCGTCTAATGGCTACACCTTC
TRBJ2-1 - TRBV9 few CASSPGGGGAYEQFF TGTGCCAGCAGCCCCGGGGGTGGGGGGGCCTATGAGCAGTTCTTC
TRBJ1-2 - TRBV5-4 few CASSFNGGAKSYGYTF TGTGCCAGCAGCTTCAATGGGGGGGCGAAGAGCTATGGCTACACCTTC
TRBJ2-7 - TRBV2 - CASQAGVSYEQYF TGTGCCAGCCAGGCAGGGGTGTCCTACGAGCAGTACTTC
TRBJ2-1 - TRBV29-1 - CSVAQGYNEQFF TGCAGCGTCGCCCAGGGGTACAATGAGCAGTTCTTC
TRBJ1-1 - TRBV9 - CASSGGVMNTEAFF TGTGCCAGCAGCGGGGGGGTTATGAACACTGAAGCTTTCTTT
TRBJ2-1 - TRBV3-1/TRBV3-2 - CASSLNYEQFF TGTGCCAGCAGCCTAAATTATGAGCAGTTCTTC
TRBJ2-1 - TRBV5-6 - CASSLPPNEQFF TGTGCCAGCAGTCTCCCCCCCAATGAGCAGTTCTTC
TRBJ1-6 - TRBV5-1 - CASSRAGINSPLHF TGCGCCAGCTCACGGGCGGGAATTAATTCACCCCTCCACTTT
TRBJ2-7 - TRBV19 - CASSPGGYEQYF TGTGCCAGTTCCCCGGGTGGTTACGAGCAGTACTTC
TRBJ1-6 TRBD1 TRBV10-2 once CASTPGQGFSYNSPLHF TGCGCCAGCACCCCGGGACAGGGGTTCTCCTATAATTCACCCCTCCACTTT
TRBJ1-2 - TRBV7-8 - CASSSQTDNYGYTF TGTGCCAGCAGCTCTCAGACAGATAACTATGGCTACACCTTC
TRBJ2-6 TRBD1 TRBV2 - CASSLTGGNVLTF TGTGCCAGCAGTCTGACAGGGGGCAACGTCCTGACTTTC
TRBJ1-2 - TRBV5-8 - CASSLGLRAVDNYGYTF TGTGCCAGCAGCTTGGGACTAAGGGCAGTCGATAACTATGGCTACACCTTC
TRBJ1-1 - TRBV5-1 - CASSLDGHTEAFF TGCGCCAGCAGCTTGGATGGGCACACTGAAGCTTTCTTT
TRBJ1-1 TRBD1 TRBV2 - CASSDRGLGQAFF TGTGCCAGCAGTGACAGGGGGCTGGGGCAAGCTTTCTTT
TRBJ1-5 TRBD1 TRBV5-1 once CASSLGTGVGQPQHF TGCGCCAGCAGCTTAGGGACAGGGGTCGGTCAGCCCCAGCATTTT
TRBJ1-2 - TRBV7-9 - CASSAGNYGYTF TGTGCCAGCAGCGCCGGGAACTATGGCTACACCTTC
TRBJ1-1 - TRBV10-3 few CAIRANTEAFF TGTGCCATCAGAGCGAACACTGAAGCTTTCTTT
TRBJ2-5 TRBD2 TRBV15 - CATSRGNSGVQETQYF TGTGCCACCAGCAGAGGGAATAGCGGGGTTCAAGAGACCCAGTACTTC
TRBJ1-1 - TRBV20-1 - CSASQGLPEAFF TGCAGTGCGAGTCAGGGGTTACCTGAAGCTTTCTTT
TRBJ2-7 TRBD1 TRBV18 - CASSPRTGVYEQYF TGTGCCAGCTCACCACGGACAGGGGTTTACGAGCAGTACTTC
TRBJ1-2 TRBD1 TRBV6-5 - CASNGQGVGNYGYTF TGTGCCAGCAACGGACAGGGGGTTGGGAACTATGGCTACACCTTC
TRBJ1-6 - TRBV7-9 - CASSLDTLNSPLHF TGTGCCAGCAGCTTAGACACATTAAATTCACCCCTCCACTTT
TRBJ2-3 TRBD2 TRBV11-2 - CASRLGGSGGLDTQYF TGTGCCAGCAGACTAGGAGGTAGCGGGGGATTAGATACGCAGTATTTT
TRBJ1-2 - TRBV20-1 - CSVLQDYGYTF TGCAGTGTTCTGCAGGACTATGGCTACACCTTC
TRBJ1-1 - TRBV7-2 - CASSFPRNRGSTEAFF TGTGCCAGCAGCTTCCCCAGGAACCGAGGGAGCACTGAAGCTTTCTTT
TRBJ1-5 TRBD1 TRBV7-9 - CASSQGQVNQPQHF TGTGCCAGCAGCCAGGGACAGGTCAATCAGCCCCAGCATTTT
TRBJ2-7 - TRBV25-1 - CASSEAGLSYEQYF TGTGCCAGCAGTGAGGCAGGGCTGTCCTACGAGCAGTACTTC
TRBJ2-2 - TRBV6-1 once CASSEQPYLPGELFF TGTGCCAGCAGTGAACAACCCTATCTCCCCGGGGAGCTGTTTTTT
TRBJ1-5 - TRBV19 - CASNPGISNQPQHF TGTGCCAGTAATCCAGGCATTAGCAATCAGCCCCAGCATTTT
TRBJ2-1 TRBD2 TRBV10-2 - CASRSLAGPLSSYNEQFF TGCGCCAGCAGATCACTAGCGGGGCCTCTGAGCTCCTACAATGAGCAGTTCTTC
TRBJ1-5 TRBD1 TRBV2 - CASRAGTGGNQPQHF TGTGCCAGCAGAGCCGGGACAGGGGGCAATCAGCCCCAGCATTTT
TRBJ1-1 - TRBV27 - CASSLSPNSGTEAFF TGTGCCAGCAGTTTATCTCCTAACTCGGGGACTGAAGCTTTCTTT
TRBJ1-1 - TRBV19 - CASSLQGPRGTEAFF TGTGCCAGTTCCCTTCAGGGGCCCAGGGGAACTGAAGCTTTCTTT
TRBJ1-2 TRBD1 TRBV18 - CASSPPGTGIYGYTF TGTGCCAGCTCACCCCCGGGGACAGGGATCTATGGCTACACCTTC
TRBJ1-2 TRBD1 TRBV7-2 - CASRLTGLHGYTF TGTGCCAGCAGATTGACAGGGTTGCATGGCTACACCTTC
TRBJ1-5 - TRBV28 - CASSRAAFNQPQHF TGTGCCAGCAGTCGTGCAGCGTTTAATCAGCCCCAGCATTTT
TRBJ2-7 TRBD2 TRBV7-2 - CASSASMIAGVEQYF TGTGCCAGCAGCGCATCCATGATAGCGGGGGTTGAGCAGTACTTC
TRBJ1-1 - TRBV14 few CASSQSFQGSEAFF TGTGCCAGCAGCCAATCCTTCCAGGGGTCTGAAGCTTTCTTT
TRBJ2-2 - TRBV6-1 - CASSEWPSANTGELFF TGTGCCAGCAGTGAATGGCCTAGCGCGAACACCGGGGAGCTGTTTTTT
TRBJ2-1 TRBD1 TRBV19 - CASGDRGSGNEQFF TGTGCCAGCGGCGACAGGGGGTCGGGGAATGAGCAGTTCTTC
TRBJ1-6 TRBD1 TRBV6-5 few CASSSPPGQGNSPLHF TGTGCCAGCAGTTCGCCACCGGGACAGGGGAATTCACCCCTCCACTTT
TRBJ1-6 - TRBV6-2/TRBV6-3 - CASSPDRFSSYNSPLHF TGTGCCAGCAGCCCTGACAGGTTCAGCTCCTATAATTCACCCCTCCACTTT
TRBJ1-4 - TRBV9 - CASSPGAGAPGKLFF TGTGCCAGCAGCCCTGGGGCAGGGGCGCCGGGAAAACTGTTTTTT
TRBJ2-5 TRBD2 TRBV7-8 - CASSLGGTEETQYF TGTGCCAGCAGCTTGGGAGGGACTGAAGAGACCCAGTACTTC
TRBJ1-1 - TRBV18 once CASSPPGRGEAFF TGTGCCAGCTCACCCCCCGGGAGGGGTGAAGCTTTCTTT
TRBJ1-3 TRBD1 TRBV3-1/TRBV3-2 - CASSPRDRAGNTIYF TGTGCCAGCAGCCCCCGGGACAGGGCTGGAAACACCATATATTTT
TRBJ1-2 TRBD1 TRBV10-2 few CASSEEGTGEGYTF TGCGCCAGCAGTGAAGAGGGAACAGGGGAAGGCTACACCTTC